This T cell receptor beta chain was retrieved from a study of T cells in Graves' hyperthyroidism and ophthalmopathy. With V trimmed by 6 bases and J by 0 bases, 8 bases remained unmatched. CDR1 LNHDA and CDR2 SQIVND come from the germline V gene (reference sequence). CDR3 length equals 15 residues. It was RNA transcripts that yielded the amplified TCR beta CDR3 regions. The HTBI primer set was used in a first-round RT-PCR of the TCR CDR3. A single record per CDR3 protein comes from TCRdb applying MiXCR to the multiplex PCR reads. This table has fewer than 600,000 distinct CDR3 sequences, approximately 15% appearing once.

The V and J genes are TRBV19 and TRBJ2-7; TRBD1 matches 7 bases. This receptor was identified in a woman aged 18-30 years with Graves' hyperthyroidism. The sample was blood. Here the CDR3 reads CASRRTGTDSYEQYF. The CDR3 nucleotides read TGTGCCAGTAGAAGGACCGGGACAGACTCCTACGAGCAGTACTTC.